These 22 T cell receptor beta chains came from one sample sequenced in a study of blood T cell repertoires in COVID-19. Method: immunoSEQ multiplex PCR; TCRdb's copy keeps in-frame clones and lacks some. The table has more than 250,000 clones, roughly 88% seen once; the top ten hold 1.5% to 2%. Sample: peripheral blood. The source of these receptors is a woman aged 25 to 39 with COVID-19, enrolled during active disease.

About this clone itself: Additional DNA sequences in this sample encode the identical CDR3. V usage is TRBV6-4 and J usage is TRBJ2-3; 8 positions agree with TRBD2. J lost 4 bases, V lost 3 bases, and 3 bases had no gene match. Germline V lookup: CDR1 MRHNA, CDR2 SNTAGT. The CDR3 contains 14 residues. This chain's CDR3 is CASSDSGEADTQYF. The CDR3 region has the DNA TGTGCCAGCAGTGATAGCGGGGAAGCAGATACGCAGTATTTT.

V usage is TRBV3-1 (or the pseudogene TRBV3-2) and J usage is TRBJ2-2; TRBD1 might be the D (6 bases). This CDR3 is 13 amino acids long. Per the germline V gene, CDR1 is LGHDT and CDR2 is YNNKEL (reference sequence). V lost 5 bases to trimming and J lost 6 bases, with 10 bases between them. The DNA for the CDR3 is TGTGCCAGCAGCGAACAGGGTTCCGGGGAGCTGTTTTTT. Translation gives CASSEQGSGELFF.

This sequence joins TRBV9 and TRBJ2-3; no firm D call. This CDR3 is built from 12 residues. Trimming removed 3 bases at V and 5 bases at J, with 7 bases between. Germline loops: CDR1 SGDLS, CDR2 YYNGEE. The CDR3: CASSAPGDTQYF. Here the CDR3 DNA reads TGTGCCAGCAGCGCCCCAGGAGATACGCAGTATTTT.

The rearrangement links TRBV6-1 to TRBJ1-2, with D tentatively TRBD1 (5 bases). Between the trimmed V and J ends, which lost 6 bases and 2 bases, there was a span of 22 bases. The CDR3 has 17 amino acids. In germline, CDR1 is MNHNS, CDR2 SASEGT. The CDR3 DNA reads TGTGCCAGCAGAGAAACAGGAATGGGCGGCAACAACTATGGCTACACCTTC. It encodes CASRETGMGGNNYGYTF.

The chain is built from TRBV4-2 and TRBJ1-5; D is possibly TRBD1 (5 bases). V lost 1 base and J lost 4, with 14 bases in between. The V gene's germline CDR1 is LGHNA and CDR2 YNFKEQ. This CDR3 region has 16 residues. This CDR3 is CASSQVSQGINQPQHF. In DNA, the CDR3 is TGTGCCAGCAGCCAAGTTTCCCAGGGCATAAATCAGCCCCAGCATTTT.

The chain has TRBV18 and TRBJ2-2; 8 bases map to TRBD1. The CDR3 is 15 residues long. The germline gives CDR1 KGHSH, CDR2 LQKENI. J gave up 1 base and V 6 bases, and 4 bases lay outside the gene matches. As DNA, the CDR3 is TGTGCCAGCTCCAGACAGGGGCAGAACACCGGGGAGCTGTTTTTT. It specifies CASSRQGQNTGELFF.

Comments on this clone: At the DNA level, this CDR3 is encoded by other sequences in the same sample as well. The rearrangement links TRBV27 to TRBJ1-5, with TRBD1 matching over 10 bases. Germline CDR1 MNHEY, CDR2 SMNVEV (reference sequence). CDR3 size: 12 residues. Losses at the gene ends were 8 bases for V and 7 bases for J; bases not matched to a gene: 2. CDR3 protein: CASSDRGQPQHF. Written as DNA, the CDR3 is TGTGCCAGCTCGGACAGGGGGCAGCCCCAGCATTTT.

The chain uses TRBV4-3 and TRBJ1-3, with TRBD1 as a possible D gene (6 bases). Looked up from germline, CDR1 is LGHNA and CDR2 is YSLEER. CDR3 size: 16 residues. The ends were cut back, 0 bases at V and 4 bases at J, with 13 bases in the middle. The CDR3 DNA reads TGCGCCAGCAGCCAAGATTTTTCGGGGGGCGGAAACACCATATATTTT. This codes for CASSQDFSGGGNTIYF.

This clone was seen only a few times. The CDR3 DNA reads as TGCGCCAGCAGCATAGGAGACCGTGGCTCTGGAAACACCATATATTTT. Protein product: CASSIGDRGSGNTIYF. The rearrangement links TRBV5-1 to TRBJ1-3; D gene ambiguous. The germline gives CDR1 SGHRS, CDR2 YFSETQ. V lost 4 bases, J lost 0 bases, and 14 bases lay in between. The CDR3 sequence is 16 residues long.

The chain recombines TRBV7-8 with TRBJ1-5, with a weak D call TRBD1 (5 bases). Germline V gene lookup returns CDR1 SGHVS and CDR2 FQNEAQ. The CDR3 length is 15 residues. V was trimmed by 1 base and J by 1 base, leaving 8 bases between them. CDR3 nucleotide sequence: TGTGCCAGCAGCTTAGGCGGGGGAAGCAATCAGCCCCAGCATTTT. This encodes CASSLGGGSNQPQHF.

V and J are TRBV19 and TRBJ1-1; the D is unclear. CDR3 size: 16 residues. V was cut by 6 bases and J by 0 bases, with 17 bases left in between. Per the germline V gene, CDR1 is LNHDA and CDR2 is SQIVND (reference sequence). The CDR3 reads CASRSTRVLMNTEAFF. The CDR3 bases are TGTGCCAGTAGATCGACGCGAGTACTAATGAACACTGAAGCTTTCTTT.

V gene TRBV4-3 combines with J gene TRBJ1-5; D is ambiguous. Germline V gives CDR1 LGHNA, CDR2 YSLEER. The CDR3 has 12 residues. The V and J ends lost 9 bases and 5 bases respectively, with 11 bases between them. CDR3 bases: TGCGCCAGTAGCTGTAGATATCAGCCCCAGCATTTT. Protein: CASSCRYQPQHF.

The rearrangement joins TRBV11-3 to TRBJ2-5; 10 bases match TRBD2. Germline loops: CDR1 SGHNT, CDR2 YENEEA. The CDR3 sequence is 16 residues long. Unmatched junction bases numbered 8, after V lost 5 bases and J lost 2 bases. The CDR3 coding sequence is TGTGCCAGCAGCCCTCGGACTAGCGGCGGTCAAGAGACCCAGTACTTC. Its protein is CASSPRTSGGQETQYF.

The chain joins TRBV28 to TRBJ2-5; D gene ambiguous. The CDR3 covers 11 residues. Germline V lookup: CDR1 MDHEN, CDR2 SYDVKM. With 5 bases removed from V and 5 bases from J, the gap between germline ends came to 6 bases. The CDR3 loop reads CASSELETQYF. DNA for the CDR3: TGTGCCAGCAGTGAACTTGAGACCCAGTACTTC.

The gene calls are TRBV7-6 and TRBJ2-7; 12 bases line up with TRBD1. V lost 3 bases, J lost 6 bases, and 15 bases stayed unmatched. Germline CDR1 and CDR2: SGHVS and FNYEAQ. This CDR3 is built from 18 residues. CDR3 nucleotides: TGTGCCAGCAGCTTGCCTGGGACAGGGGGCCGTACAGGGTCCGAGCAGTACTTC. Translated, it gives CASSLPGTGGRTGSEQYF.

Comments on this clone: This sample also contains other DNA sequences that code for the same CDR3. V usage is TRBV5-1 and J usage is TRBJ2-1; TRBD2 matches at 13 bases. Trimming removed 4 bases from V and 5 bases from J; junction bases left unmatched: 3. The CDR3 extends over 15 amino acids. In germline, CDR1 is SGHRS, CDR2 YFSETQ. CDR3 residues: CASSPGLAGDNEQFF. The CDR3 nucleotides read TGCGCCAGCAGCCCCGGACTAGCGGGGGACAATGAGCAGTTCTTC.

This rearrangement joins TRBV7-9 to TRBJ2-1; unclear D gene. The length of the CDR3 is 13 residues. Germline assignment: CDR1 SEHNR and CDR2 FQNEAQ (reference sequence). Trimming took off 3 bases at V and 5 bases at J, with 8 bases between the two ends. As DNA, the CDR3 is TGTGCCAGCAGCTTTCGGCTAGACAATGAGCAGTTCTTC. Translation: CASSFRLDNEQFF.

The J gene is TRBJ1-2, the V gene TRBV13; D remains unclear. The CDR3 sequence is 14 residues long. Trimming took 5 bases from V and 3 from J, leaving 13 bases between them. CDR1 is PRHDT and CDR2 is FYEKMQ in the germline V gene (reference sequence). For the CDR3, the DNA is TGTGCCAGCAGCCGACGGGAGGAGGACTATGGCTACACCTTC. Translating it yields CASSRREEDYGYTF.

This chain uses TRBV3-1 (or the pseudogene TRBV3-2) with TRBJ1-2; 9 bases line up with TRBD1. Trimming at V came to 1 base and at J to 10 bases, leaving 4 bases not matched to a gene. The CDR3 consists of 13 residues. The germline CDR1 and CDR2 sequences are LGHDT and YNNKEL (reference sequence). The CDR3 DNA reads as TGTGCCAGCAGCCAAGCGGGGACAGGGTCCTACACCTTC. Encoded protein: CASSQAGTGSYTF.

This clone was seen a few times. The CDR3 is CASSTKTGAFYGYTF. Here the CDR3 DNA reads TGTGCCAGTAGTACCAAGACAGGGGCCTTTTATGGCTACACCTTC. The gene calls are TRBV19 and TRBJ1-2; 8 positions match TRBD1. The V gene's germline CDR1 is LNHDA and CDR2 SQIVND (reference sequence). V lost 4 bases and J lost 5; bases outside the gene matches: 9. CDR3 length: 15 amino acids.

J is TRBJ1-6 and V is TRBV7-3, with D perhaps matching TRBD1 (6 bases). The CDR3 has 13 residues. V lost 3 bases and J 9 bases, leaving 9 bases between the germline ends. Germline CDR1 is SGHTA and CDR2 is FQGTGA. CDR3 sequence reads: CASSLGGPSPLHF. The CDR3 DNA is TGTGCCAGCAGCTTGGGGGGGCCTTCACCCCTCCACTTT.

V usage is TRBV19 and J usage is TRBJ1-2; D remains ambiguous. CDR3 length: 12 residues. The germline gives CDR1 LNHDA, CDR2 SQIVND (reference sequence). Trimming removed 8 bases from V and 4 bases from J, with 11 bases in between. Here the CDR3 reads CASLTTTYGYTF. The DNA for the CDR3 is TGTGCCAGTTTGACAACCACCTATGGCTACACCTTC.